This entry concerns a single TCR beta chain. Its cognate antigen has yet to be identified. One base away there is no much larger clone; base qualities are not given. These data are taken from a study of T cells in localized non-small cell lung cancer (dated by TCRdb to about 2020). With respect to the entire study: The study analyzed T cell repertoires of around 250 early-stage NSCLC patients, comparing tumors and uninvolved tumor-adjacent lungs. The cohort comprised some 240 treatment-naïve NSCLC patients with resected, localized lung tumors. NSCLC patients had a mean age of roughly 66 years, and fewer than 150 were male and 85 to 110 female. The study at large found these results: Uninvolved tumor-adjacent lung showed the highest T cell clonality, higher than tumor, which suggests more focused antigenic responses in the adjacent lung. Because multi-region tumor sequencing was not done, intratumor heterogeneity could not be ruled out. Because the study design was exploratory, TCR variables were selected using unadjusted p-values without false-discovery rate correction. Higher T cell density in blood was associated with longer overall survival, whereas higher clonality in adjacent lung was associated with shorter survival. A median of roughly 58 of the top 100 tumor clones were detected in paired uninvolved adjacent lung, and under 30 of these tumor clones were also found among the top 100 clones of the paired uninvolved adjacent lung.

The immunoSEQ Assay was used to sequence TCR beta CDR3 regions from DNA. From the authors' description of their analysis: T cell density was computed as TCR beta template counts normalized to usable DNA estimated by amplifying housekeeping genes. The preseqR package was used to estimate richness by extrapolating to 400,000 templates for PBMC samples and to 120,000 templates for tissue samples. Clonality was defined as one minus Pielou's evenness. To identify tissue-enriched TCRs, differential abundance testing was run on productive amino-acid clonotypes with a minimum total count of 5 and an alpha of 0.1. The Jaccard Index and the Morisita Overlap Index were used to measure repertoire overlap between compartments. GLIPH grouped TCR beta CDR3s together with public tetramer-defined viral CDR3s, and a viral motif had to include at least three viral sequences and also show V-gene enrichment. The table comes from immuneACCESS by way of TCRdb, which keeps in-frame sequences with V and J called. Part of the clones is missing from these tables; in studies checked, under half for an unresolved V gene and the rest for unknown reasons. Clone size and V and J calls were adopted from that table, with D and trimming inferred from the DNA. The sample data list tens of thousands of clones, and over 80% of these were observed just once. Of the sample, 20% falls within the top ten clones.

At diagnosis, peripheral blood, uninvolved tumor-adjacent lung and tumor were collected and stored as a combination of fresh-frozen and FFPE material. Blood samples were analyzed as peripheral blood mononuclear cells for TCR repertoire profiling. CDR1 and CDR2 are drawn from the germline V gene: MNHEY, SVGAGI. V is cut by 6 bases and J by 0 bases, and the space between the germline ends is 8 bases. The CDR3 measures 13 amino acids from cysteine to phenylalanine. The only DNA kept is the CDR3, 39 bases in frame from the first base. The receptor chain draws on TRBV6-5 and TRBJ1-1; TRBD1 is a possible D gene, resting on 6 matching bases. The TCR originated in a female donor over 55 with stage II squamous cell lung carcinoma. Sample: peripheral blood, taken before any cancer treatment. The DNA sequence is given as TGTGCCAGCAGGACAGGTGTGAACACTGAAGCTTTCTTT. The encoded protein is CASRTGVNTEAFF.